Each of the 8 T cell receptor beta chains below was sequenced from the same sample in a study of cytomegalovirus exposure and HLA in healthy donors. It was with 60 Vbeta and 13 Jbeta primers that the PCR ran. Generated by immunoSEQ multiplex PCR, the TCRdb table keeps only in-frame clones and is missing some. The data show 99,000 or so clones, with 70% to 80% seen just once and roughly 1.9% held by the top ten. Sequencing input: PBMCs. These TCRs come from a young man in good health and CMV-seronegative.

With regard to this clone: Other nucleotide sequences from this sample produce the same CDR3. The gene calls are TRBV5-1 and TRBJ2-7; D ambiguous. V was clipped by 2 bases and J by 2 bases, with 5 bases between them. The CDR3 covers 12 residues. Germline CDR1 SGHRS, CDR2 YFSETQ. CDR3 in amino acids: CASSLTAYEQYF. The CDR3 nucleotides are TGCGCCAGCAGCTTAACGGCCTACGAGCAGTACTTC. The full variable domain, its missing parts supplied by reference TRBV5-1 and TRBJ2-7, is KAGVTQTPRYLIKTRGQQVTLSCSPISGHRSVSWYQQTPGQGLQFLFEYFSETQRNKGNFPGRFSGRQFSNSRSEMNVSTLELGDSALYLCASSLTAYEQYFGPGTRLTVT.

This chain uses TRBV15 with TRBJ1-6, with 8 bases matching TRBD1. Trimming took 3 bases from V and 11 from J; bases not matched to a gene: 9. The germline CDR1 and CDR2 sequences are LNHNV and YYDKDF (reference sequence). The CDR3 consists of 15 residues. The CDR3 region is CATSSPDRGPPPLHF. CDR3 nucleotides: TGTGCCACCAGCAGTCCCGACAGGGGCCCACCACCCCTCCACTTT.

The genes are TRBV7-9 and TRBJ1-2; 8 positions match TRBD1. With V trimmed by 0 bases and J by 4 bases, 4 bases remained unmatched. CDR1 SEHNR and CDR2 FQNEAQ come from the germline V gene (reference sequence). The CDR3 runs to 15 residues. CDR3 loop: CASSLAGQGVYGYTF. The DNA of the CDR3 is TGTGCCAGCAGCTTAGCCGGACAGGGAGTCTATGGCTACACCTTC.

The chain links TRBV5-6 to TRBJ2-2, with unresolved D. The germline V gene has CDR1 SGHDT and CDR2 YYEEEE. The CDR3 totals 14 residues. V was clipped by 6 bases and J by 6 bases, with 15 bases between them. This CDR3 is CASTKQYIAGELFF. CDR3 DNA sequence: TGTGCCAGCACCAAACAATATATCGCCGGGGAGCTGTTTTTT.

Points on this clone: The sample contains more than one DNA sequence encoding this CDR3. The chain uses TRBV18 and TRBJ2-7; D unresolved. The CDR3 consists of 13 residues. Germline CDR1 is KGHSH and CDR2 is LQKENI. Trimming stripped 5 bases from V and 1 base from J, with 9 bases between. CDR3 bases: TGTGCCAGCTCATGGAAGGAGTCCTACGAGCAGTACTTC. This sequence encodes CASSWKESYEQYF.

The chain has TRBV21-1 and TRBJ1-2; no DNA check was done on the table's D call, TRBD1. TRBV21-1 is a pseudogene. The CDR3 covers 13 residues. The CDR3 sequence: CASSKDQGSGYTF. The CDR3 bases are TGTGCCAGCAGCAAAGATCAGGGGTCGGGCTACACCTTC.

This clone was recorded only once. The chain recombines TRBV7-8 with TRBJ1-5; 9 bases are shared with TRBD1. Germline loops: CDR1 SGHVS, CDR2 FQNEAQ. This CDR3 is 16 amino acids long. Trimming at V came to 2 bases and at J to 7 bases, leaving 9 bases not matched to a gene. CDR3 loop: CASSLLQGAWEQPQHF. The CDR3 bases are TGTGCCAGCAGCTTACTACAGGGGGCTTGGGAGCAGCCCCAGCATTTT.

The V call is TRBV5-8, the J call TRBJ2-1; D gene ambiguous. CDR1 is SGHTS, CDR2 YDEGEE, per germline. Trimming left V 4 bases short and J 3 bases short, with 5 bases between. CDR3 length: 12 amino acids. The CDR3 DNA sequence: TGTGCCAGCAGCCGCTACTACAATGAGCAGTTCTTC. Translation gives CASSRYYNEQFF.